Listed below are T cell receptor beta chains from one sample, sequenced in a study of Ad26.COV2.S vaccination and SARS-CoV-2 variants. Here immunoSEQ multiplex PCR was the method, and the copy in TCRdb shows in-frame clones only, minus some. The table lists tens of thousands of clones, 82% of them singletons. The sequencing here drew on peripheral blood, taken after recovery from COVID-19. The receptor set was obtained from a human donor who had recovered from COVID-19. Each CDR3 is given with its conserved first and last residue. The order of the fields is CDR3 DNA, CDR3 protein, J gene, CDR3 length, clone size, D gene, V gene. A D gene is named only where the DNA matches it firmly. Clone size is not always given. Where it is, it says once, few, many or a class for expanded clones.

TGTGCCAGCAGCCACCACAGAAACGAGCAGTACTTC CASSHHRNEQYF TRBJ2-7 12 NA NA TRBV14
TGCGCCAGCAGCCAAGATCCTAATCAGGGGAACGAGCAGTACTTC CASSQDPNQGNEQYF TRBJ2-7 15 NA NA TRBV4-1
TGTGCCAGCAGCCAGGGGACAGGGGGCAAAACTGAAGCTTTCTTT CASSQGTGGKTEAFF TRBJ1-1 15 NA TRBD1 TRBV4-2
TGTGCCAGCAGTTTTCTTACCGGGGAGCTGTTTTTT CASSFLTGELFF TRBJ2-2 12 once NA TRBV27
TGTGCCAGCAGGTTCCCGGGACTAGCGGGAGCCAATGAGCAGTTCTTC CASRFPGLAGANEQFF TRBJ2-1 16 NA TRBD2 TRBV28
TGTGCCAGCAGCTCGGACAGACGGCGAAACACCATATATTTT CASSSDRRRNTIYF TRBJ1-3 14 NA NA TRBV5-5
TGTGCCAGCAGCTTAGATGGTAGCCGTCAAGAGACCCAGTACTTC CASSLDGSRQETQYF TRBJ2-5 15 NA NA TRBV7-2
TGTGCCAGCAGCGACGAGGACGATGACAGGGGCTACGAGCAGTACTTC CASSDEDDDRGYEQYF TRBJ2-7 16 few TRBD1 TRBV11-3
TGTGCCAGCAGTTCCGCCGGGACTAGCGTTAACAATGAGCAGTTCTTC CASSSAGTSVNNEQFF TRBJ2-1 16 NA TRBD2 TRBV13
TGTGCCAGCAGCCCCGGACAGGGCATGAACACTGAAGCTTTCTTT CASSPGQGMNTEAFF TRBJ1-1 15 NA TRBD1 TRBV5-4
TGCGCCAGCAGCCAAGACCCCGGGGGGGTCTATGGCTACACCTTC CASSQDPGGVYGYTF TRBJ1-2 15 NA NA TRBV4-1
TGTGCCAGCAGCTTAACTACCAAGGAGACCCAGTACTTC CASSLTTKETQYF TRBJ2-5 13 NA NA TRBV7-9
TGTGCCAGCAGTGAAGCGGGAGTGCAGGCGGGCTATGGCTACACCTTC CASSEAGVQAGYGYTF TRBJ1-2 16 NA NA TRBV6-1
TGTGCCAGCTGTTCAACGGGCAGGGAACGTGGCTACACCTTC CASCSTGRERGYTF TRBJ1-2 14 once NA TRBV6-5
TGCGCCAGCAGTCAGGGGGCAGGGGGCTACGAGCAGTACTTC CASSQGAGGYEQYF TRBJ2-7 14 NA TRBD1 TRBV23-1
TGTGCCAGCAGTTTGACTAGACCTGAGACCCAGTACTTC CASSLTRPETQYF TRBJ2-5 13 NA NA TRBV12-3/TRBV12-4
TGTGCCAGCAGTGAAGCGGGGGGGAGAAGCACAGATACGCAGTATTTT CASSEAGGRSTDTQYF TRBJ2-3 16 once TRBD2 TRBV6-1
TGTGCCAGCAGTGAAGCGGGGGGAATGGGGGTCTTC CASSEAGGMGVF TRBJ2-1 12 NA NA TRBV6-1
TGTGCCAGCAGTCCCAGACTAGCGTCTGAAGAGAATGAGCAGTTCTTC CASSPRLASEENEQFF TRBJ2-1 16 NA TRBD2 TRBV6-6
TGCAGCGTAGGAGGGCGTTGGGGGGTTAATGAAAAACTGTTTTTT CSVGGRWGVNEKLFF TRBJ1-4 15 NA NA TRBV29-1
TGTGCCAGCGGACTAGCGGGAAGTCACGATGAGCAGTTCTTC CASGLAGSHDEQFF TRBJ2-1 14 NA TRBD2 TRBV19
TGCGCCAGCAGCCAAGATAGGGGGGGATTTCAGCCCCAGCATTTT CASSQDRGGFQPQHF TRBJ1-5 15 NA NA TRBV4-3
TGCGCCAGCAGCTGGCCTCTAGCGGGAGCTACAGATACGCAGTATTTT CASSWPLAGATDTQYF TRBJ2-3 16 few TRBD2 TRBV5-1
TGTGCCAGCAGTCCGGCCGGGACAGGGAGGATAAACTATGGCTACACCTTC CASSPAGTGRINYGYTF TRBJ1-2 17 NA TRBD1 TRBV6-6
TGTGCCAGCAGCGTAGGTCTAGCGGGCCCTACCGGGGAGCTGTTTTTT CASSVGLAGPTGELFF TRBJ2-2 16 once TRBD2 TRBV9
TGTGCCAGCAGCCTATTAGCCCGGGGCCTCTACGAGCAGTACTTC CASSLLARGLYEQYF TRBJ2-7 15 once NA TRBV16
TGCGCCAGCAGTCCGGGGGACAGGTACACTGAAGCTTTCTTT CASSPGDRYTEAFF TRBJ1-1 14 NA TRBD1 TRBV5-1
TGTGCCAGCAGCAAACCGGGACTACCGTACGAGCAGTACTTC CASSKPGLPYEQYF TRBJ2-7 14 NA TRBD2 TRBV6-5
TGTGCCAGCGGGGACAGGGCCACCGGGGAGCTGTTTTTT CASGDRATGELFF TRBJ2-2 13 NA TRBD1 TRBV19
TGCGCCAGCAGCTTGGCCGGACTAACCGAGCAGTACTTC CASSLAGLTEQYF TRBJ2-7 13 NA NA TRBV5-1
TGCGCCAGCAGCCGGATGGACAGGGCCGGCACAGATACGCAGTATTTT CASSRMDRAGTDTQYF TRBJ2-3 16 NA TRBD1 TRBV5-1
TGCAGCGTTGCTGGACTAGCGGGAGGGCACTCCTCCTACGAGCAGTACTTC CSVAGLAGGHSSYEQYF TRBJ2-7 17 once TRBD2 TRBV29-1
TGTGCCAGCAGCTTAAGACACCCGGGGGCCTACGAATACAATGAGCAGTTCTTC CASSLRHPGAYEYNEQFF TRBJ2-1 18 NA NA TRBV7-9
TGTGCCAGCAGTTACGGTGGGATGCCCTATGGCCACACCTTC CASSYGGMPYGHTF TRBJ1-2 14 NA NA TRBV6-5
TGTGCCAGTAGGGCAGGGGCGGCTGAAGCTTTCTTT CASRAGAAEAFF TRBJ1-1 12 once NA TRBV19
TGTGCCAGCAGCCAAGATGAGGGCTACGAGCAGTACTTC CASSQDEGYEQYF TRBJ2-7 13 once NA TRBV14
TGTGCCAGCAGCCGGAAGGGCGGGATACAGGAAGCTTTCTTT CASSRKGGIQEAFF TRBJ1-1 14 NA NA TRBV3-1/TRBV3-2
TGTGCCAGCAGCTCCACAGGGAAAGGACTTAACACTGAAGCTTTCTTT CASSSTGKGLNTEAFF TRBJ1-1 16 NA NA TRBV28
TGCGCCAGCAGCCAAGTTACTAGCGGGATAGGTTTGGTCGAGACCCAGTACTTC CASSQVTSGIGLVETQYF TRBJ2-5 18 NA TRBD2 TRBV4-1
TGTGCCAGCAGCTTACTGCGGGAGGGCCTGAATGAGCAGTTCTTC CASSLLREGLNEQFF TRBJ2-1 15 NA TRBD2 TRBV7-9
TGCGCCAGCAGCTTGAATGGCAGGCGAAGTACAGATACGCAGTATTTT CASSLNGRRSTDTQYF TRBJ2-3 16 NA NA TRBV5-1
TGTGCCAGCAGTTTAGGGGATGAGCAGTTCTTC CASSLGDEQFF TRBJ2-1 11 NA NA TRBV28
TGTGCCAGCCTAACTAGCGGTATTTCCAATGAGCAGTTCTTC CASLTSGISNEQFF TRBJ2-1 14 NA TRBD2 TRBV27
TGTGCCAGCAGCTTGGCTCCCCGGGATGAGCAGTTCTTC CASSLAPRDEQFF TRBJ2-1 13 NA NA TRBV5-8
TGTGCCAGCAGCCAAGCGGGGCCTACGCCCCAGCATTTT CASSQAGPTPQHF TRBJ1-5 13 few NA TRBV4-2
TGTGCCAGCAGTTCGGGGGAGACCCAGTACTTC CASSSGETQYF TRBJ2-5 11 NA NA TRBV28
TGTGCCAGTAGTCCGACAGGGATAATCTCTGGAAACACCATATATTTT CASSPTGIISGNTIYF TRBJ1-3 16 NA TRBD1 TRBV19
TGTGCCAGCAGCCCGCTGCCCGGGACTAGCGGGAGCTCCTACAATGAGCAGTTCTTC CASSPLPGTSGSSYNEQFF TRBJ2-1 19 NA TRBD2 TRBV7-2
TGTGCCAGCAGTTTAGGGGGCGGGAGGTCTGATGAGCAGTTCTTC CASSLGGGRSDEQFF TRBJ2-1 15 once TRBD2 TRBV27
TGTGCCAGCAGCAAAGGACGGCGGGAGACCCAGTACTTC CASSKGRRETQYF TRBJ2-5 13 NA NA TRBV11-2
TGTGCCAGCAGTGAATCAGTGGGAGGGCAACGATCGGCTTTCTTT CASSESVGGQRSAFF TRBJ1-1 15 once NA TRBV2